This TCR beta chain was captured in a study of Ad26.COV2.S vaccination and SARS-CoV-2 variants. Study results and caveats: Reportedly, after vaccination the spike-specific CD8+ and CD4+ T cell responses displayed substantial breadth. Spike-specific TCR breadth was greater in vaccine than placebo recipients.

As regards this clone: Its antigen remains unidentified.

Germline V CDR1 and CDR2: SGHTA, FQGNSA. The V end lost 2 bases, the J end lost 2 bases, and 10 bases lay between the germline ends. The CDR3 runs 15 residues. The method was immunoSEQ multiplex PCR; TCRdb's version includes in-frame clones alone and lacks a portion of them. The sample lists about 250,000 clones; more than 75% were seen once. The treatment was: about 20 received Ad26.COV2.S at low or high dose, single or two shots; 5 received placebo; per-sample allocation not given. It was on day 63 after the first vaccine or placebo injection that samples were taken. The origin of this receptor is a person between 18 and 59 years old who received the Ad26.COV2.S COVID-19 vaccine or a placebo. The chain is built from TRBV7-2 and TRBJ1-5; TRBD1 might be the D (6 bases). The specimen was peripheral blood, collected in a trial of Ad26.COV2.S vaccine versus placebo. In nucleotides, the CDR3 is TGTGCCAGCAGCTTACGGGGGGCTGGCAATCAGCCCCAGCATTTT. It yields the protein CASSLRGAGNQPQHF.